The entry that follows covers one TCR beta chain sequence. Germline V gives CDR1 GTSNPN, CDR2 SVGIG (reference sequence). The CDR3 runs 14 residues. V lost 4 bases to trimming and J lost 5 bases, with 15 bases between them. Clones were sequenced by immunoSEQ multiplex PCR, and TCRdb holds only the in-frame ones, with some missing. Of about 71,000 clones in the sample, 65% to 80% were seen once. The sample originates from a study of blood T cell repertoires in COVID-19. Material for sequencing was peripheral blood. This chain connects TRBV30 to TRBJ1-3; no definite D call. This clonotype was obtained from a woman aged 80 or over with active or convalescent COVID-19. The CDR3 DNA is TGTGCCTGGACCGGAACGGGTTCGCGAAACACCATATATTTT. Protein: CAWTGTGSRNTIYF.